The 32 T cell receptor beta chains below were found in one sample sequenced in a study of T cell changes during pregnancy in multiple sclerosis. This table comes from immunoSEQ multiplex PCR, and its TCRdb copy is limited to in-frame clones, with some not included. The sample lists fewer than 70,000 clones, approximately 87% occurring once. Sample: peripheral blood from another person, used as feeder cells. The source of these receptors is a human donor whose cells served as feeder cells for cultures in a pregnancy study.

The V and J genes are TRBV19 and TRBJ2-2; D not certain. The germline V gene has CDR1 LNHDA and CDR2 SQIVND (reference sequence). The CDR3 is 13 amino acids. Trimming took off 5 bases at V and 4 bases at J, with 8 bases between the two ends. Here the CDR3 reads CASSRLATGELFF. The CDR3 DNA reads as TGTGCCAGTAGTCGACTTGCCACCGGGGAGCTGTTTTTT.

This clone appeared a single time. In nucleotides, the CDR3 is TGTGCCAGCAGCTTAACAGGGGGCCTGGGTAATCAGCCCCAGCATTTT. Protein product: CASSLTGGLGNQPQHF. V usage is TRBV7-9 and J usage is TRBJ1-5, with TRBD1 matching over 9 bases. CDR3 length: 16 residues. V shed 2 bases and J 4 bases; nucleotides not matched to a gene: 6. Looked up from germline, CDR1 is SEHNR and CDR2 is FQNEAQ (reference sequence).

This chain links TRBV7-2 with TRBJ1-2; D remains ambiguous. This CDR3 comprises 14 residues. The germline CDR1 and CDR2 sequences are SGHTA and FQGNSA. Trimming pared 5 bases from V and 6 bases from J, leaving 16 bases between. The CDR3 is CASSPASVFNGYTF. In DNA form, the CDR3 reads TGTGCCAGCAGCCCGGCGAGTGTTTTCAATGGCTACACCTTC.

The chain links TRBV7-9 to TRBJ2-3, with D perhaps assigned TRBD1 or TRBD2 (5 bases each). The CDR3 consists of 15 residues. Trimming removed 5 bases at V and 8 bases at J, with 20 bases between. Germline CDR1 is SEHNR and CDR2 is FQNEAQ (reference sequence). The CDR3 DNA reads TGTGCCAGCAGCACAAGTGGGACCGCTTGGAGTACGCAGTATTTT. This gives the protein CASSTSGTAWSTQYF.

This clone came up a few times. The chain employs TRBV9 and TRBJ2-2; no firm D call. This CDR3 region has 15 residues. CDR1 is SGDLS, CDR2 YYNGEE, per germline. V dropped 0 bases and J dropped 7 bases, with 13 bases sitting between them. The CDR3 region is CASSVALEGLGELFF. The CDR3 coding sequence is TGTGCCAGCAGCGTAGCTCTCGAAGGGCTCGGGGAGCTGTTTTTT.

This sequence joins TRBV6-5 and TRBJ1-5; D is unresolved. CDR1 and CDR2 from the germline V gene are MNHEY and SVGAGI. CDR3 length: 15 residues. Trimming stripped 5 bases from V and 0 bases from J, with 11 bases between. CDR3: CASSPDGYSNQPQHF. The DNA of the CDR3 is TGTGCCAGCAGTCCCGACGGATATAGCAATCAGCCCCAGCATTTT.

The chain employs TRBV2 and TRBJ2-5; no firm D call. Trimming pared 4 bases from V and 1 base from J, leaving 1 base between. CDR3 length: 11 amino acids. The germline CDR1 and CDR2 sequences are SNHLY and FYNNEI. The CDR3 coding sequence is TGTGCCAGCAGTGCCCAAGAGACCCAGTACTTC. Encoded protein: CASSAQETQYF. The entire variable domain, with the rest obtained from reference TRBV2 and TRBJ2-5, is as follows: EPEVTQTPSHQVTQMGQEVILRCVPISNHLYFYWYRQILGQKVEFLVSFYNNEISEKSEIFDDQFSVERPDGSNFTLKIRSTKLEDSAMYFCASSAQETQYFGPGTRLLVL.

The sample holds one count of this clone. This chain links TRBV9 with TRBJ2-1, with 15 bases identical to TRBD2. The CDR3 totals 17 residues. Germline values: CDR1 SGDLS, CDR2 YYNGEE. V was pared by 4 bases and J by 2 bases, with 4 bases of the junction left unmatched. The CDR3 region is CASSPWTSGRAYNEQFF. CDR3 DNA sequence: TGTGCCAGCAGCCCCTGGACTAGCGGGAGGGCCTACAATGAGCAGTTCTTC. Together with reference TRBV9 and TRBJ2-1, the CDR3 gives the full variable domain: DSGVTQTPKHLITATGQRVTLRCSPRSGDLSVYWYQQSLDQGLQFLIQYYNGEERAKGNILERFSAQQFPDLHSELNLSSLELGDSALYFCASSPWTSGRAYNEQFFGPGTRLTVL.

The chain has TRBV5-1 and TRBJ1-2, with D uncertain. The CDR3 is 13 residues long. Germline V CDR1 and CDR2: SGHRS, YFSETQ. V lost 2 bases, J lost 2 bases, and 7 bases lay in between. The CDR3 DNA follows: TGCGCCAGCAGCTTAAGGCCGAACTATGGCTACACCTTC. Encoded protein: CASSLRPNYGYTF.

This clone was observed a few times. The chain is built from TRBV27 and TRBJ2-3; D remains unclear. V lost 1 base and J lost 0, with 11 bases in between. CDR1 is MNHEY and CDR2 is SMNVEV in the germline V gene (reference sequence). CDR3 length: 16 amino acids. Here the CDR3 DNA reads TGTGCCAGCAGTTTATTGTCGACTGCTAGCACAGATACGCAGTATTTT. Amino acid sequence: CASSLLSTASTDTQYF.

V gene TRBV5-6 combines with J gene TRBJ2-5, with D tentatively TRBD2 (5 bases). CDR1 and CDR2 from the germline V gene are SGHDT and YYEEEE. The CDR3 has 15 amino acids. The ends were cut back, 1 base at V and 5 bases at J, with 15 bases in the middle. CDR3 sequence: CASSLSSRGRETQYF. In DNA, the CDR3 is TGTGCCAGCAGCTTGAGTTCCCGGGGAAGGGAGACCCAGTACTTC.

The chain joins TRBV15 to TRBJ2-1, with TRBD1 matching over 10 bases. Per the germline V gene, CDR1 is LNHNV and CDR2 is YYDKDF (reference sequence). The CDR3 has 18 amino acids. Losses at the gene ends were 5 bases for V and 9 bases for J; bases not matched to a gene: 19. CDR3 amino acids: CATSENNPGQGKTIEQFF. The CDR3 DNA reads TGTGCCACCAGCGAAAACAACCCGGGACAGGGGAAAACTATTGAGCAGTTCTTC.

This chain uses TRBV9 with TRBJ2-1; no firm D call. Between the trimmed V and J ends, which lost 3 bases and 7 bases, there was a span of 11 bases. The CDR3 totals 13 residues. Per germline, CDR1 SGDLS and CDR2 YYNGEE. CDR3 protein: CASSAGLLNEQFF. As DNA, the CDR3 is TGTGCCAGCAGCGCCGGGCTGCTAAATGAGCAGTTCTTC.

This chain links TRBV18 with TRBJ2-7; 9 bases match TRBD1. The V and J ends lost 4 bases and 2 bases, in that order; junction bases with no gene match: 3. The CDR3 is 14 residues long. Germline loops: CDR1 KGHSH, CDR2 LQKENI. The CDR3 is CASSLTGGTYEQYF. Written as DNA, the CDR3 is TGTGCCAGCTCACTAACAGGGGGCACCTACGAGCAGTACTTC.

CDR3 amino acids: CASSLGTGTGYGYTF. CDR3 coding DNA: TGTGCCAGCAGCTTAGGGACAGGGACTGGCTATGGCTACACCTTC. V is TRBV7-9 and J is TRBJ1-2; 8 bases match TRBD1. The CDR3 is 15 residues long. J gave up 4 bases and V 1 base, and 5 bases lay outside the gene matches. The germline V gene has CDR1 SEHNR and CDR2 FQNEAQ (reference sequence).

DNA of the CDR3: TGTGCCACCAGCAGAGATGATACGAACACTGAAGCTTTCTTT. Protein sequence: CATSRDDTNTEAFF. The chain links TRBV15 to TRBJ1-1; D is unresolved. The CDR3 contains 14 residues. Trimming pared 0 bases from V and 1 base from J, leaving 6 bases between. Germline V CDR1 and CDR2: LNHNV, YYDKDF (reference sequence).

V is TRBV7-2 and J is TRBJ2-7, with 7 bases that match TRBD1. CDR3 length: 14 amino acids. Germline V lookup: CDR1 SGHTA, CDR2 FQGNSA. With V trimmed by 2 bases and J by 5 bases, 6 bases remained unmatched. The CDR3 loop is CASSLSGTVHEQYF. CDR3 DNA sequence: TGTGCCAGCAGCTTATCCGGGACAGTACACGAGCAGTACTTC.

The chain is built from TRBV7-2 and TRBJ1-6, with a possible D match to TRBD1 (5 bases). The CDR3 has 13 amino acids. Germline-derived CDR1 and CDR2 are SGHTA and FQGNSA. Trimming pared 4 bases from V and 7 bases from J, leaving 8 bases between. CDR3 sequence (DNA): TGTGCCAGCAGCTCAAACAGGAATTCACCCCTCCACTTT. It yields the protein CASSSNRNSPLHF.

The chain joins TRBV4-2 to TRBJ2-1; maybe TRBD2 (5 bases). CDR1 LGHNA and CDR2 YNFKEQ come from the germline V gene. There are 15 residues in the CDR3. Between the trimmed V and J ends, which lost 1 base and 4 bases, there was a span of 11 bases. The CDR3 protein is CASSQGRGTYNEQFF. The DNA for the CDR3 is TGTGCCAGCAGCCAAGGACGGGGTACTTACAATGAGCAGTTCTTC.

The rearrangement uses TRBV27 and TRBJ1-1, with 9 bases that match TRBD1. CDR3 length equals 16 residues. V gave up 6 bases and J gave up 7 bases; unmatched junction bases: 15. CDR1 is MNHEY and CDR2 is SMNVEV in the germline V gene (reference sequence). DNA for the CDR3: TGTGCCAGCAGCCCGTACAGGGGGCTGGTAGATTATGAAGCTTTCTTT. This codes for CASSPYRGLVDYEAFF.

In this sample, this clone turned up a few times. One end of the junction fails to match germline, which may point to a read error. The chain carries TRBV7-3 and TRBJ2-7; 8 bases fit TRBD1. Germline assignment: CDR1 SGHTA and CDR2 FQGTGA. This CDR3 region has 16 residues. The CDR3 bases are TGCGCCAGCAGCCCAGGACAGGGTCGGGGAGCCTACGAGCAGTACTTC. Translated: CASSPGQGRGAYEQYF. The entire variable domain, with the rest obtained from reference TRBV7-3 and TRBJ2-7, is as follows: GAGVSQTPSNKVTEKGKYVELRCDPISGHTALYWYRQSLGQGPEFLIYFQGTGAADDSGLPNDRFFAVRPEGSVSTLKIQRTERGDSAVYLCASSPGQGRGAYEQYFGPGTRLTVT.

V gene TRBV27 combines with J gene TRBJ2-3; perhaps TRBD1 as D (5 bases). Germline CDR1 and CDR2: MNHEY and SMNVEV (reference sequence). V was shortened by 6 bases and J by 6 bases, with 25 bases between the two germline ends. The CDR3 length is 17 residues. CDR3 DNA: TGTGCCAGCAGCCCGTTTGGGGCCAGGGTGCTTTCGGATACGCAGTATTTT. It codes for CASSPFGARVLSDTQYF.

The chain is built from TRBV5-1 and TRBJ2-1; D is uncertain. The CDR3 has 15 amino acids. V lost 4 bases to trimming and J lost 0 bases, with 11 bases between them. Per germline, CDR1 SGHRS and CDR2 YFSETQ. The DNA for the CDR3 is TGCGCCAGCAGCGACAATACCAACTCCTACAATGAGCAGTTCTTC. Protein: CASSDNTNSYNEQFF.

The chain has TRBV5-1 and TRBJ1-2; D ambiguous. The CDR3 loop spans 12 amino acids. Germline CDR1 and CDR2: SGHRS and YFSETQ. V was pared by 3 bases and J by 6 bases, with 9 bases between. This CDR3 reads CASSSGIDGYTF. The CDR3, as DNA: TGCGCCAGCAGCTCGGGGATCGATGGCTACACCTTC.

The V and J genes are TRBV9 and TRBJ1-1; D is unresolved. Looked up from germline, CDR1 is SGDLS and CDR2 is YYNGEE. V lost 0 bases to trimming and J lost 7 bases, with 10 bases between them. The CDR3 is 13 amino acids. The CDR3 reads CASSVGPADEAFF. The CDR3 bases are TGTGCCAGCAGCGTAGGCCCGGCGGATGAAGCTTTCTTT.

To note about this clone: This sample includes further DNA sequences coding for the same CDR3. V is TRBV2 and J is TRBJ1-3; no reliable D call. Trimming pared 9 bases from V and 1 base from J, leaving 4 bases between. The CDR3 is 11 residues long. CDR1 SNHLY and CDR2 FYNNEI come from the germline V gene. The CDR3 sequence: CASTSGNTIYF. The CDR3 nucleotides are TGTGCCAGTACTTCTGGAAACACCATATATTTT.

V is TRBV5-1 and J is TRBJ1-1; 8 bases line up with TRBD1. CDR3 size: 13 residues. Per germline, CDR1 SGHRS and CDR2 YFSETQ. V shed 0 bases and J 12 bases; nucleotides not matched to a gene: 7. The CDR3 DNA reads TGCGCCAGCAGCTTGGAGCAGGGGGCGAAGACTTTCTTT. This gives the protein CASSLEQGAKTFF.

V is TRBV29-1 and J is TRBJ2-7; TRBD1 is a possible D gene (5 bases). The ends were cut back, 4 bases at V and 4 bases at J, with 14 bases in the middle. There are 13 residues in the CDR3. Germline V lookup: CDR1 SQVTM, CDR2 ANQGSEA. CDR3: CSVADTPNYEQYF. The CDR3 coding sequence is TGCAGCGTTGCGGACACTCCAAATTACGAGCAGTACTTC.

The chain recombines TRBV5-1 with TRBJ2-3; 10 bases agree with TRBD2. Germline V CDR1 and CDR2: SGHRS, YFSETQ. The CDR3 totals 14 residues. V was pared by 3 bases and J by 15 bases, with 13 bases of the junction left unmatched. CDR3: CASSSRLAGYPSYF. The CDR3 nucleotides are TGCGCCAGCAGCTCCCGACTAGCGGGCTACCCTTCCTATTTT. The full variable domain, completed using reference TRBV5-1 and TRBJ2-3, is KAGVTQTPRYLIKTRGQQVTLSCSPISGHRSVSWYQQTPGQGLQFLFEYFSETQRNKGNFPGRFSGRQFSNSRSEMNVSTLELGDSALYLCASSSRLAGYPSYFGPGTRLTVL.

CDR3 region: CSVSDTHQPQHF. The DNA for the CDR3 is TGCAGCGTTTCAGATACACATCAGCCCCAGCATTTT. The chain links TRBV29-1 to TRBJ1-5; no firm D call. CDR3 size: 12 residues. Germline V gives CDR1 SQVTM, CDR2 ANQGSEA. The V gene lost 5 bases and the J gene lost 5 bases, with 10 bases spanning the gap.

The chain uses TRBV2 and TRBJ2-1; 12 bases line up with TRBD2. Losses at the gene ends were 11 bases for V and 7 bases for J; bases not matched to a gene: 9. There are 14 residues in the CDR3. Germline values: CDR1 SNHLY, CDR2 FYNNEI. The CDR3 spells CAGLLTSGRNEQFF. The DNA for the CDR3 is TGTGCCGGTCTCCTGACTAGCGGGAGAAATGAGCAGTTCTTC.

The genes are TRBV9 and TRBJ2-5; D gene unclear. The CDR3 extends over 12 amino acids. Trimming pared 3 bases from V and 7 bases from J, leaving 10 bases between. Germline V gene lookup returns CDR1 SGDLS and CDR2 YYNGEE. CDR3 in DNA: TGTGCCAGCAGCGCCGACCTAGTGACCCAGTACTTC. This encodes CASSADLVTQYF. Using reference TRBV9 and TRBJ2-5 for the parts outside the CDR3, the full variable domain is DSGVTQTPKHLITATGQRVTLRCSPRSGDLSVYWYQQSLDQGLQFLIQYYNGEERAKGNILERFSAQQFPDLHSELNLSSLELGDSALYFCASSADLVTQYFGPGTRLLVL.